Presented here are 32 T cell receptor beta chains from one specimen sequenced in a study of shared clonotypes between healthy human individuals. Repertoires were generated with immunoSEQ multiplex PCR, while TCRdb's copy carries only in-frame clones and drops some. The table lists about 470,000 clones, 70% to 80% of them singletons. Sequencing used PBMCs. These receptors were obtained from a woman between 40 and 55 years old in good health. Some clones in this sample may be carry-over from other donors' samples.

The J gene is TRBJ2-3, the V gene TRBV5-1; TRBD2 agrees at 10 bases. The CDR3 has 16 amino acids. Per the germline V gene, CDR1 is SGHRS and CDR2 is YFSETQ. V shed 3 bases, J shed 0 bases, and the junction held 4 bases outside the gene matches. CDR3 residues: CASSWMTSGSTDTQYF. CDR3 in DNA: TGCGCCAGCAGCTGGATGACTAGCGGGAGCACAGATACGCAGTATTTT.

The chain combines TRBV27 with TRBJ1-3; the D is unclear. Germline-derived CDR1 and CDR2 are MNHEY and SMNVEV (reference sequence). V lost 0 bases to trimming and J lost 0 bases, with 3 bases between them. CDR3 length: 14 residues. CDR3 sequence: CASSLSNSGNTIYF. CDR3 coding DNA: TGTGCCAGCAGTTTATCGAACTCTGGAAACACCATATATTTT.

This chain connects TRBV5-8 to TRBJ1-3; 8 positions match TRBD1. This CDR3 is built from 19 residues. V dropped 3 bases and J dropped 0; count of bases not matched to a gene: 14. Germline lookup yields CDR1 SGHTS and CDR2 YDEGEE. The CDR3: CASSSLGTGDLHSGNTIYF. CDR3 bases: TGTGCCAGCAGCTCGTTGGGGACAGGAGATCTCCACTCTGGAAACACCATATATTTT. Full variable domain (outside the CDR3, taken from reference TRBV5-8 and TRBJ1-3): EAGVTQSPTHLIKTRGQQATLRCSPISGHTSVYWYQQALGLGLQFLLWYDEGEERNRGNFPPRFSGRQFPNYSSELNVNALELEDSALYLCASSSLGTGDLHSGNTIYFGEGSWLTVV.

This clone was picked up a small number of times. The CDR3 DNA reads as TGTGCCAGTAGTATGCTTGAAGGCACAGATACGCAGTATTTT. Its protein is CASSMLEGTDTQYF. This chain uses TRBV19 with TRBJ2-3; no firm D call. Trimming took off 3 bases at V and 1 base at J, with 8 bases between the two ends. The CDR3 has 14 amino acids. The V gene's germline CDR1 is LNHDA and CDR2 SQIVND (reference sequence). The whole variable domain, filled in from reference TRBV19 and TRBJ2-3, reads DGGITQSPKYLFRKEGQNVTLSCEQNLNHDAMYWYRQDPGQGLRLIYYSQIVNDFQKGDIAEGYSVSREKKESFPLTVTSAQKNPTAFYLCASSMLEGTDTQYFGPGTRLTVL.

The V and J genes are TRBV28 and TRBJ2-3; 7 bases match TRBD2. Germline V lookup: CDR1 MDHEN, CDR2 SYDVKM. The trim removed 8 bases at V and 1 base at J, leaving 3 bases unmatched. The CDR3 spans 13 residues. The CDR3 DNA is TGTGCCAGCCGCCGGGGGGGCACAGATACGCAGTATTTT. The encoded protein is CASRRGGTDTQYF.

CDR3 nucleotide sequence: TGTGCCAGTAGCAGAGGCAGGGAAGAGACCCAGTACTTC. Translating gives CASSRGREETQYF. The V call is TRBV19, the J call TRBJ2-5; a weak D match, TRBD1 (5 bases). Trimming shortened V by 6 bases and J by 3 bases, and 11 bases separated the two germline ends. Germline assignment: CDR1 LNHDA and CDR2 SQIVND (reference sequence). The CDR3 covers 13 residues.

V usage is TRBV27 and J usage is TRBJ2-1; weak D call: TRBD2 (5 bases). The V end was cut by 1 base, the J end by 5 bases, with 15 bases between. This CDR3 region has 16 residues. Germline CDR1 MNHEY, CDR2 SMNVEV (reference sequence). This CDR3 is CASSLLAAGTHNEQFF. CDR3 DNA: TGTGCCAGCAGTTTATTGGCGGCGGGCACCCACAATGAGCAGTTCTTC.

This chain uses TRBV9 with TRBJ2-7; D gene uncertain. The CDR3 runs 16 residues. Germline CDR1 SGDLS, CDR2 YYNGEE. Trimming cost V 0 bases and J 5 bases, with 18 bases left between them. CDR3 nucleotides: TGTGCCAGCAGCGTAGGCTCTAGGAACACGCTTAACGAGCAGTACTTC. Its protein product is CASSVGSRNTLNEQYF.

V and J are TRBV7-6 and TRBJ2-7; D is unclear. V shed 7 bases and J shed 2 bases, with 15 bases lying between them. Germline V lookup: CDR1 SGHVS, CDR2 FNYEAQ. The length of the CDR3 is 14 residues. As DNA, the CDR3 is TGTGCCAGCACCCCTCGACTCTTCCCCTACGAGCAGTACTTC. Its translation: CASTPRLFPYEQYF.

This clone was found once. The rearrangement uses TRBV9 and TRBJ1-3; D is unclear. There are 16 residues in the CDR3. V lost 2 bases and J 0 bases, leaving 12 bases between the germline ends. Germline CDR1 SGDLS, CDR2 YYNGEE. The CDR3: CASSVSGTISGNTIYF. The CDR3 DNA sequence: TGTGCCAGCAGCGTCTCGGGAACTATCTCTGGAAACACCATATATTTT.

The chain links TRBV19 to TRBJ1-5; 9 bases match TRBD1. The V gene end was trimmed by 1 base and the J gene end by 2 bases; junction bases not matched to a gene: 0. The length of the CDR3 is 15 residues. From germline, CDR1 is LNHDA and CDR2 SQIVND (reference sequence). CDR3 sequence: CASSIGDRGNQPQHF. Here the CDR3 DNA reads TGTGCCAGTAGTATAGGGGACAGGGGCAATCAGCCCCAGCATTTT.

The rearrangement links TRBV2 to TRBJ2-1; the match to TRBD2 covers 9 bases. The CDR3 totals 17 residues. Germline lookup yields CDR1 SNHLY and CDR2 FYNNEI. With 5 bases clipped from V and 8 bases from J, the junction kept 16 bases outside the gene matches. CDR3 nucleotide sequence: TGTGCCAGCAGTTCGATTCGACTAGCGGAGGATCGCTATGAGCAGTTCTTC. This codes for CASSSIRLAEDRYEQFF.

The chain uses TRBV27 and TRBJ2-7; 9 nucleotides match TRBD2. Germline V gene sequence: CDR1 MNHEY, CDR2 SMNVEV (reference sequence). V trimming: 7 bases; J trimming: 2 bases; junction bases outside the gene matches: 9. The CDR3 has 15 residues. The DNA for the CDR3 is TGTGCCAGCACCTGGCGCGGGAGGGCCCCCTACGAGCAGTACTTC. It codes for CASTWRGRAPYEQYF.

The chain links TRBV27 to TRBJ2-7; TRBD2 might be the D (6 bases). The CDR3 loop spans 14 amino acids. Per germline, CDR1 MNHEY and CDR2 SMNVEV (reference sequence). V was trimmed by 5 bases and J by 0 bases, leaving 11 bases between them. The CDR3 nucleotides are TGTGCCAGCAGTCAGGGACTGCCCTCCTACGAGCAGTACTTC. Translating gives CASSQGLPSYEQYF.

The chain links TRBV4-3 to TRBJ2-3; 8 positions match TRBD2. The CDR3 length is 15 residues. After removal of 4 bases from V and 1 base from J, the junction contained 4 bases not matched to a gene. Per germline, CDR1 LGHNA and CDR2 YSLEER. The CDR3 bases are TGCGCCAGCAGCCTCCGAGCGGGAGGCACAGATACGCAGTATTTT. Translating it yields CASSLRAGGTDTQYF.

J is TRBJ1-1 and V is TRBV2; D may be TRBD1 (6 bases). CDR3 length: 14 residues. Germline CDR1 SNHLY, CDR2 FYNNEI. Between the trimmed V and J ends, which lost 4 bases and 1 base, there was a span of 10 bases. CDR3 loop: CASSGWGANTEAFF. As DNA, the CDR3 is TGTGCCAGCAGTGGTTGGGGGGCGAACACTGAAGCTTTCTTT.

This CDR3 is CASSSDRGQPQHF. CDR3 sequence (DNA): TGTGCCAGCAGCTCCGACAGGGGTCAGCCCCAGCATTTT. V and J are TRBV11-2 and TRBJ1-5, with 8 bases lining up with TRBD1. From germline, CDR1 is SGHAT and CDR2 FQNNGV. The CDR3 covers 13 residues. With V trimmed by 4 bases and J by 6 bases, 2 bases remained unmatched.

This clone turned up a few times. The V gene is TRBV5-1, the J gene TRBJ2-5, with 8 positions matching TRBD2. Per germline, CDR1 SGHRS and CDR2 YFSETQ. V shed 0 bases and J 5 bases; nucleotides not matched to a gene: 6. CDR3 length equals 15 residues. DNA for the CDR3: TGCGCCAGCAGCTTGGAAGCGGGAGTAAGCGAGACCCAGTACTTC. Translating it yields CASSLEAGVSETQYF.

This rearrangement joins TRBV14 to TRBJ1-2; 7 bases map to TRBD1. The trim removed 4 bases at V and 5 bases at J, leaving 4 bases unmatched. The germline V gene has CDR1 SGHDN and CDR2 FVKESK. CDR3 length equals 13 residues. CDR3 coding DNA: TGTGCCAGCAGCCCTTCAGGGGGATATGGCTACACCTTC. It encodes CASSPSGGYGYTF.

The chain links TRBV14 to TRBJ2-5; TRBD2 aligns across 14 bases. Germline V gene sequence: CDR1 SGHDN, CDR2 FVKESK. The length of the CDR3 is 15 residues. J gave up 5 bases and V 5 bases, and 4 bases lay outside the gene matches. The CDR3 DNA is TGTGCCAGCAGCTTGGGACTAGCGGGAGTGGAGACCCAGTACTTC. Translation: CASSLGLAGVETQYF.

This clone was seen a single time. The chain is built from TRBV23-1 and TRBJ2-7; the D is unclear. TRBV23-1 falls under the ORF class, with uncertain function. The CDR3 consists of 13 residues. V was trimmed by 1 base and J by 3 bases, leaving 7 bases between them. The CDR3 nucleotides are TGCGCCAGCAGTCAATATAATAGCTACGAGCAGTACTTC. It translates to CASSQYNSYEQYF.

This chain uses TRBV5-5 with TRBJ1-2, with D possibly TRBD1 on 5 matching bases. The CDR3 sequence is 16 residues long. Germline loops: CDR1 SGHKS, CDR2 YYEKEE (reference sequence). V lost 1 base to trimming and J lost 4 bases, with 17 bases between them. CDR3: CASSLSGTPKPYGYTF. DNA for the CDR3: TGTGCCAGCAGCTTGAGTGGGACTCCTAAGCCCTATGGCTACACCTTC.

This sequence joins TRBV10-2 and TRBJ2-7, with 10 bases identical to TRBD2. The germline gives CDR1 WSHSY, CDR2 SAAADI. There are 14 residues in the CDR3. With 7 bases clipped from V and 0 bases from J, the junction kept 3 bases outside the gene matches. CDR3 DNA sequence: TGCGCCAGCATGCTAGCGGGAGACTCCTACGAGCAGTACTTC. It specifies CASMLAGDSYEQYF.

The CDR3 DNA is TGTGCCAGCAGTTACTCTCCTGGGGCTACTACCGGGGAGCTGTTTTTT. Protein: CASSYSPGATTGELFF. This rearrangement joins TRBV6-5 to TRBJ2-2; D perhaps matches TRBD1 (5 bases). This CDR3 is built from 16 residues. The germline V and J ends were trimmed by 0 bases and 5 bases, with 13 bases remaining between them. Germline V gene data show CDR1 as MNHEY and CDR2 as SVGAGI.

The rearrangement links TRBV18 to TRBJ2-2; D might be TRBD2 (6 bases). Looked up from germline, CDR1 is KGHSH and CDR2 is LQKENI. The V end was cut by 2 bases, the J end by 7 bases, with 11 bases between. The CDR3 has 14 residues. The CDR3 DNA sequence: TGTGCCAGCTCACCAAGCCAGGAGGGCGGGGAGCTGTTTTTT. Translated: CASSPSQEGGELFF.

The V and J genes are TRBV6-5 and TRBJ1-2; D unclear. The CDR3 spans 12 residues. Trimming shortened V by 8 bases and J by 7 bases, and 14 bases separated the two germline ends. Germline V lookup: CDR1 MNHEY, CDR2 SVGAGI. CDR3 nucleotides: TGTGCCAGCGGGATAACGGAGGGTGGCTACACCTTC. Translated, it gives CASGITEGGYTF.

The chain links TRBV11-2 to TRBJ2-1, with D unclear. This CDR3 has 12 amino acids. V was clipped by 5 bases and J by 8 bases, with 10 bases between them. Germline V CDR1 and CDR2: SGHAT, FQNNGV. The CDR3 loop is CASSQDRDEQFF. DNA of the CDR3: TGTGCCAGCAGCCAAGATAGGGATGAGCAGTTCTTC.

The genes are TRBV6-5 and TRBJ1-2; a possible D gene is TRBD1 (5 bases). In germline, CDR1 is MNHEY, CDR2 SVGAGI. Deletions cut 4 bases from V and 4 bases from J, with 10 bases between. The CDR3 totals 13 residues. The CDR3 bases are TGTGCCAGCAGTTTTACAGGTGGCTATGGCTACACCTTC. Amino acids: CASSFTGGYGYTF.

The rearrangement links TRBV5-1 to TRBJ2-1, with a weak D call TRBD2 (6 bases). Trimming shortened V by 4 bases and J by 4 bases, and 15 bases separated the two germline ends. CDR1 and CDR2 (germline): SGHRS, YFSETQ. This CDR3 has 15 residues. The CDR3 loop is CASSRTPGVYNEQFF. In nucleotides, the CDR3 is TGCGCCAGCAGCAGAACACCGGGGGTTTACAATGAGCAGTTCTTC.

This sequence joins TRBV12-2 and TRBJ2-5; the table calls TRBD1, which could not be checked here. TRBV12-2 is deemed a pseudogene. The CDR3 runs 14 residues. CDR3 DNA sequence: TGTGCAAGTCGAATACCAGACAGGTCGCGGGCCCAGTACTTC. Residues: CASRIPDRSRAQYF.

The V and J genes are TRBV7-3 and TRBJ2-2, with D unclear. In germline, CDR1 is SGHTA, CDR2 FQGTGA. The CDR3 loop spans 14 amino acids. V lost 5 bases and J 5 bases, leaving 12 bases between the germline ends. As DNA, the CDR3 is TGTGCCAGCAGCCCCGCTGGACGGACCGGGGAGCTGTTTTTT. Translated: CASSPAGRTGELFF.

The chain carries TRBV10-3 and TRBJ2-5; 7 nucleotides match TRBD1. The assigned J gene may be wrong: the sequence end matches TRBJ2-7 better. The CDR3 runs 13 residues. Germline assignment: CDR1 ENHRY and CDR2 SYGVKD. CDR3 amino acids: CAIGTEPSYEQYF. DNA for the CDR3: TGTGCCATCGGGACAGAACCATCCTACGAGCAGTACTTC.